The T cell receptor beta chain described here comes from a study of cytomegalovirus exposure and HLA in healthy donors. Findings and limits, study-wide: The later analysis indicated that the majority of CMV-associated TCR beta chains appeared HLA-restricted. Later work showed greater clonal expansion in HLA-associated TCR beta chains than in equally common others.

Note on this clone: Antigen specificity is unknown.

V was clipped by 4 bases and J by 0 bases, with 14 bases between them. The CDR3 contains 16 residues. The germline V gene has CDR1 SGHTS and CDR2 YDEGEE. The PCR had 60 Vbeta and 13 Jbeta primers. Assay used: immunoSEQ multiplex PCR; TCRdb lists only in-frame clones, some missing. Reported are some 130,000 clones; the ten largest clones contain roughly 1.7%. This sequence originates from a man aged 18 to 29 in good health and CMV-seronegative. The V gene is TRBV5-8, the J gene TRBJ1-3; D is undetermined. The specimen sequenced was PBMCs. Here the CDR3 reads CASSAPQALSGNTIYF. The CDR3 DNA is TGTGCCAGCAGCGCCCCTCAGGCCCTCTCTGGAAACACCATATATTTT.